The 17 T cell receptor beta chains below all came from one sample that was sequenced in a study of cytomegalovirus exposure and HLA in healthy donors. Here immunoSEQ multiplex PCR was the method, and the copy in TCRdb shows in-frame clones only, minus some. The repertoire includes around 54,000 clones, approximately 90% of them detected once, and about 8.1% sits in the top ten. The sample comprised PBMCs. All receptors come from a woman in her late teens or twenties in good health and CMV-seropositive.

The chain couples TRBV7-9 to TRBJ2-1; 7 bases align to TRBD2. Germline trimming cut 4 bases from V and 4 bases from J; bases unmatched to any gene: 7. This CDR3 contains 15 residues. Germline CDR1 reads SEHNR; CDR2 reads FQNEAQ (reference sequence). CDR3 sequence (DNA): TGTGCCAGCAGCTCCGAGCGGGGATCTTACAATGAGCAGTTCTTC. This encodes CASSSERGSYNEQFF.

This rearrangement joins TRBV4-2 to TRBJ2-3; TRBD1 agrees at 10 bases. The CDR3 runs to 14 residues. After removal of 4 bases from V and 8 bases from J, the junction contained 6 bases not matched to a gene. Per the germline V gene, CDR1 is LGHNA and CDR2 is YNFKEQ. For the CDR3, the DNA is TGTGCCAGCAGCCCCACCCGGGACAGGGGTACGCAGTATTTT. Translating gives CASSPTRDRGTQYF.

Only one count was recorded for this clone. The rearrangement uses TRBV2 and TRBJ2-3, with 12 bases that match TRBD1. The CDR3 extends over 15 amino acids. V trimming: 4 bases; J trimming: 3 bases; junction bases outside the gene matches: 2. CDR1 is SNHLY, CDR2 FYNNEI, per germline. DNA for the CDR3: TGTGCCAGCAGTGGGGACAGGGGGCGAACAGATACGCAGTATTTT. It encodes CASSGDRGRTDTQYF.

This chain uses TRBV5-1 with TRBJ1-5; no reliable D call. With 4 bases removed from V and 7 bases from J, the gap between germline ends came to 21 bases. The germline V gene has CDR1 SGHRS and CDR2 YFSETQ. The CDR3 runs to 16 residues. CDR3 DNA sequence: TGCGCCAGCAGCCTCTTGGGGTTGGGTGCGGGCCAGCCCCAGCATTTT. Its translation is CASSLLGLGAGQPQHF.

The rearrangement links TRBV7-9 to TRBJ1-1; TRBD1 is a possible D gene (6 bases). The germline V and J ends were trimmed by 6 bases and 0 bases, with 11 bases remaining between them. The CDR3 extends over 14 amino acids. The germline V gene encodes CDR1 SEHNR and CDR2 FQNEAQ (reference sequence). CDR3 protein: CASRTQGLNTEAFF. The CDR3 coding sequence is TGTGCCAGCAGAACACAGGGCTTGAACACTGAAGCTTTCTTT.

This sequence joins TRBV28 and TRBJ2-1, with D perhaps matching TRBD1 (6 bases). Germline CDR1 reads MDHEN; CDR2 reads SYDVKM. The germline V and J ends were trimmed by 8 bases and 7 bases, with 15 bases remaining between them. This CDR3 has 13 residues. This CDR3 reads CASFGQGNNEQFF. The CDR3 DNA reads as TGTGCCAGCTTTGGGCAGGGGAATAATGAGCAGTTCTTC.

This clone was seen only once. The V call is TRBV27, the J call TRBJ2-7; 9 bases are a match to TRBD1. This CDR3 contains 15 residues. Germline-derived CDR1 and CDR2 are MNHEY and SMNVEV (reference sequence). J gave up 0 bases and V 2 bases, and 2 bases lay outside the gene matches. The CDR3 protein is CASSLGTGSSYEQYF. CDR3 DNA sequence: TGTGCCAGCAGTTTAGGGACAGGGAGCTCCTACGAGCAGTACTTC.

The genes are TRBV6-6 and TRBJ1-6; 7 bases map to TRBD1. Trimming removed 7 bases from V and 8 bases from J; junction bases left unmatched: 11. CDR3 length: 15 amino acids. Germline CDR1 reads MNHNY; CDR2 reads SVGAGI (reference sequence). CDR3 coding DNA: TGTGCCAGCACCCGAGACAGGGTAAAGGATTCACCCCTCCACTTT. Protein: CASTRDRVKDSPLHF.

The V gene is TRBV11-2, the J gene TRBJ1-1, with D perhaps TRBD1 (5 bases). CDR3 size: 15 residues. V was cut by 5 bases and J by 3 bases, with 16 bases left in between. Germline lookup yields CDR1 SGHAT and CDR2 FQNNGV. This CDR3 is CASSPLDGGDTEAFF. The CDR3 DNA sequence: TGTGCCAGCAGCCCCTTGGACGGAGGGGACACTGAAGCTTTCTTT.

This rearrangement joins TRBV9 to TRBJ1-3, with D possibly matching TRBD1 (5 bases). The CDR3 is 15 residues long. CDR1 and CDR2 from the germline V gene are SGDLS and YYNGEE. Trimming left V 4 bases short and J 1 base short, with 12 bases between. CDR3 sequence (DNA): TGTGCCAGCAGCCTCCAGGGTGGGTCTGGAAACACCATATATTTT. It codes for CASSLQGGSGNTIYF.

The chain has TRBV11-2 and TRBJ2-1, with 8 positions matching TRBD2. Trimming took 5 bases from V and 0 from J; bases not matched to a gene: 12. The CDR3 runs 18 residues. In germline, CDR1 is SGHAT, CDR2 FQNNGV. CDR3 coding DNA: TGTGCCAGCAGCCTCCTGCGGACTAGCACTTCCTCCTACAATGAGCAGTTCTTC. Translated, it gives CASSLLRTSTSSYNEQFF.

The chain recombines TRBV27 with TRBJ1-2, with D possibly TRBD1 on 5 matching bases. This CDR3 is built from 16 residues. Germline V gives CDR1 MNHEY, CDR2 SMNVEV (reference sequence). The ends were cut back, 7 bases at V and 6 bases at J, with 24 bases in the middle. The DNA for the CDR3 is TGTGCCAGCACCCCCTTAAACACAGGCTTTGGGGATGGCTACACCTTC. Amino acid sequence: CASTPLNTGFGDGYTF.

This sequence joins TRBV29-1 and TRBJ2-6, with 10 bases aligning to TRBD1. CDR1 and CDR2 (germline): SQVTM, ANQGSEA. Losses at the gene ends were 6 bases for V and 1 base for J; bases not matched to a gene: 0. CDR3 length: 14 residues. The CDR3 region has the DNA TGCAGCGTGGACAGGGGGTCTGGGGCCAACGTCCTGACTTTC. Translated: CSVDRGSGANVLTF.

In DNA form, the CDR3 reads TGTGCCAGCAGCCAAGAGCCCCGGGACAGGAATTCACCCCTCCACTTT. It yields the protein CASSQEPRDRNSPLHF. The V call is TRBV7-9, the J call TRBJ1-6; 8 nucleotides agree with TRBD1. The ends lost 5 bases at V and 7 bases at J; junction bases unmatched: 10. Germline assignment: CDR1 SEHNR and CDR2 FQNEAQ (reference sequence). This CDR3 has 16 residues.

The V and J genes are TRBV2 and TRBJ1-5; no firm D call. V was clipped by 2 bases and J by 3 bases, with 11 bases between them. The CDR3 extends over 15 amino acids. Germline CDR1 SNHLY, CDR2 FYNNEI. CDR3 sequence reads: CASSETTGHNQPQHF. The CDR3 nucleotides are TGTGCCAGCAGTGAAACTACCGGCCACAATCAGCCCCAGCATTTT. Complete variable domain (other parts from reference TRBV2 and TRBJ1-5): EPEVTQTPSHQVTQMGQEVILRCVPISNHLYFYWYRQILGQKVEFLVSFYNNEISEKSEIFDDQFSVERPDGSNFTLKIRSTKLEDSAMYFCASSETTGHNQPQHFGDGTRLSIL.

The chain couples TRBV6-5 to TRBJ2-5, with TRBD2 matching over 12 bases. Germline loops: CDR1 MNHEY, CDR2 SVGAGI. The CDR3 is 15 amino acids. V lost 6 bases to trimming and J lost 5 bases; unmatched junction nucleotides: 7. For the CDR3, the DNA is TGTGCCAGCAGGCCGCTAGCGGGGGGGCGGGAGACCCAGTACTTC. It codes for CASRPLAGGRETQYF.

The V call is TRBV4-1, the J call TRBJ2-7; 7 positions agree with TRBD2. CDR1 and CDR2 from the germline V gene are MGHRA and YSYEKL. CDR3 length equals 14 residues. V was clipped by 6 bases and J by 3 bases; unmatched bases: 8. The CDR3 bases are TGCGCCAGCAGACGACTCGGGGGGTTCTACGAGCAGTACTTC. Its protein product is CASRRLGGFYEQYF.